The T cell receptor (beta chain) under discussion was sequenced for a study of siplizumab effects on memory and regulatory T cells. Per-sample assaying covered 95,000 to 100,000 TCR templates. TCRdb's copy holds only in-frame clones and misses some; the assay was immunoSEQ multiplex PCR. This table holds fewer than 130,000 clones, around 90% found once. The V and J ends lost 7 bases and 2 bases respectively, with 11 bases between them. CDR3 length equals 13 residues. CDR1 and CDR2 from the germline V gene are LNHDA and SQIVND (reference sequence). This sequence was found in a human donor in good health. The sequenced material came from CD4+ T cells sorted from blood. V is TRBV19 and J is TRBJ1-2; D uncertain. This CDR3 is CASTPRENYGYTF. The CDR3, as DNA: TGTGCCAGTACCCCCCGCGAGAACTATGGCTACACCTTC.